The following is a TCR beta chain sequence with its context. The CDR3 covers 13 residues. The germline gives CDR1 MNHEY, CDR2 SMNVEV (reference sequence). V shed 5 bases and J shed 3 bases, with 8 bases lying between them. This specimen belongs to a study of blood T cell repertoires in COVID-19. Study background: Material from acute and convalescent COVID-19 was sourced from the United States, Italy and Spain. Sources were T cells, B-cell-depleted T cells, or PBMCs; the material itself was cDNA or gDNA.

Authors' analysis steps: Amplification of reference gene primers provided the estimated nucleated cell counts. Assay used: immunoSEQ multiplex PCR; TCRdb lists only in-frame clones, some missing. The DNA gave D and trimming, while V, J and clone size come from that table. The repertoire consists of about 190,000 clones, with more than 70% occurring once and the leading ten covering roughly 6%. The rearrangement joins TRBV27 to TRBJ1-5; D unclear. The sample was peripheral blood. The TCR originated in a woman aged 35 to 49 who had recovered from COVID-19. Here the CDR3 reads CASSLPPNQPQHF. CDR3 coding DNA: TGTGCCAGCAGTCTTCCCCCCAATCAGCCCCAGCATTTT.